This TCR beta chain was documented in a study of human T cells and chemical hapten exposure. Study-wide findings and caveats: TCRs above 1 in 1000 frequency did not change with DPC sensitization.

This clonotype occurred a few times. Its antigen is not known. V lost 9 bases and J 4 bases, leaving 9 bases between the germline ends. Germline-derived CDR1 and CDR2 are ENHRY and SYGVKD. CDR3 length: 12 residues. Time point given: pre-sensitization, week 0. The treatment denotes: therapeutic diphenylcyclopropenone sensitization with weekly scalp DPC. TCRdb fed the RACE reads into MiXCR, producing one record per CDR3 protein. The sample has 200,000 to 300,000 distinct CDR3 sequences; about 9% are singletons. This TCR came from a woman aged 40 to 50 with alopecia areata. Some clones in this sample may be carry-over from other donors' samples. This sample comprised whole blood, obtained in connection with sensitization to the hapten diphenylcyclopropenone (DPC). The V call is TRBV10-3, the J call TRBJ1-4; TRBD1 might be the D (6 bases). CDR3 in amino acids: CAIGQFNEKLFF. In DNA, the CDR3 is TGTGCCATAGGACAGTTTAATGAAAAACTGTTTTTT.